The 22 T cell receptor beta chains presented below share a single source sample, sequenced in a study of blood T cell repertoires in COVID-19. Here immunoSEQ multiplex PCR was the method, and the copy in TCRdb shows in-frame clones only, minus some. This sample carries a few hundred thousand clones, 75% to 90% of them seen once, and the ten largest clones take about 12%. The sequenced sample was peripheral blood. The receptor set was obtained from a woman in her 70s with COVID-19, enrolled during active disease.

The chain links TRBV11-2 to TRBJ2-7, with TRBD2 matching over 8 bases. From germline, CDR1 is SGHAT and CDR2 FQNNGV. Trimming took 4 bases from V and 5 from J; bases not matched to a gene: 7. This CDR3 contains 14 residues. CDR3 in DNA: TGTGCCAGCAGCTCCCGACTAGCGAGCAACGAGCAGTACTTC. The encoded protein is CASSSRLASNEQYF.

The table lists this clone with a count of one. V and J are TRBV5-1 and TRBJ1-4; D remains unclear. Germline assignment: CDR1 SGHRS and CDR2 YFSETQ. Trimming cost V 4 bases and J 11 bases, with 15 bases left between them. This CDR3 region has 13 residues. The chain's CDR3 is CASSLLGGRKLFF. For the CDR3, the DNA is TGCGCCAGCAGCCTCTTGGGAGGTCGGAAACTGTTTTTT.

The V call is TRBV1, the J call TRBJ2-5; the table names TRBD2, a call not compared with the DNA. TRBV1 is an annotated pseudogene. This CDR3 comprises 15 residues. This chain's CDR3 is CTSSHGTSPTETQYF. The CDR3 DNA reads TGCACCAGCAGCCATGGAACTAGTCCAACGGAGACCCAGTACTTC.

The CDR3 spells CASSVDRRYGYTF. The CDR3 DNA sequence: TGCGCCAGCAGCGTGGACAGGAGATATGGCTACACCTTC. V and J are TRBV5-1 and TRBJ1-2; 7 bases align to TRBD1. Germline lookup yields CDR1 SGHRS and CDR2 YFSETQ. J lost 5 bases, V lost 4 bases, and 5 bases had no gene match. This CDR3 spans 13 amino acids.

This chain connects TRBV5-1 to TRBJ2-7; weak D call: TRBD2 (6 bases). CDR3 length: 15 amino acids. V gave up 2 bases and J gave up 4 bases, with 16 bases separating them. CDR1 is SGHRS, CDR2 YFSETQ, per germline. The CDR3 protein is CASSLTPGLEYEQYF. The CDR3 nucleotides read TGCGCCAGCAGCTTAACCCCGGGACTCGAGTACGAGCAGTACTTC.

This rearrangement joins TRBV6-5 to TRBJ2-1, with a weak D call TRBD2 (6 bases). Germline V gives CDR1 MNHEY, CDR2 SVGAGI. This CDR3 has 14 residues. Trimming shortened V by 2 bases and J by 7 bases, and 12 bases separated the two germline ends. The CDR3 coding sequence is TGTGCCAGCAGTTACGGATGGGGGAGGAATGAGCAGTTCTTC. This translates into CASSYGWGRNEQFF.

V usage is TRBV25-1 and J usage is TRBJ1-1; a possible D gene is TRBD1 (5 bases). V gave up 0 bases and J gave up 6 bases, with 14 bases separating them. In germline, CDR1 is MGHDK, CDR2 SYGVNS. The CDR3 covers 15 residues. The CDR3 spells CASSEYGPGDPEAFF. CDR3 nucleotides: TGTGCCAGCAGTGAATATGGCCCGGGGGACCCTGAAGCTTTCTTT.

The chain links TRBV7-8 to TRBJ2-5, with D perhaps TRBD1 (6 bases). V was clipped by 3 bases and J by 5 bases, with 7 bases between them. CDR3 length: 12 amino acids. Germline lookup yields CDR1 SGHVS and CDR2 FQNEAQ. In nucleotides, the CDR3 is TGTGCCAGCAGCTTGAGGGGGGAGACCCAGTACTTC. It encodes CASSLRGETQYF.

The chain combines TRBV27 with TRBJ2-1, with TRBD1 as a possible D gene (6 bases). Trimming shortened V by 5 bases and J by 7 bases, and 18 bases separated the two germline ends. This CDR3 is built from 15 residues. Looked up from germline, CDR1 is MNHEY and CDR2 is SMNVEV (reference sequence). The CDR3 DNA sequence: TGTGCCAGCAGTAGGGCCCCACAGGGCTTGAATGAGCAGTTCTTC. Protein sequence: CASSRAPQGLNEQFF.

CDR3 coding DNA: TGTGCCAGCAGCTTACTTCCAGGGACAGGGGCCTACGAGCAGTACTTC. Protein: CASSLLPGTGAYEQYF. V and J are TRBV7-9 and TRBJ2-7, with 10 bases lining up with TRBD1. The junction had 6 bases not matched to a gene; V was cut back by 2 bases and J by 2 bases. The CDR3 has 16 residues. Per germline, CDR1 SEHNR and CDR2 FQNEAQ (reference sequence).

In regard to this clone: Other DNA sequences in the same sample also yield this CDR3. This sequence joins TRBV6-5 and TRBJ1-5, with TRBD1 as a possible D gene (5 bases). The germline CDR1 and CDR2 sequences are MNHEY and SVGAGI. This CDR3 has 14 residues. The germline V and J ends were trimmed by 2 bases and 1 base, with 6 bases remaining between them. The CDR3 sequence: CASSYGGSNQPQHF. The CDR3, as DNA: TGTGCCAGCAGTTACGGGGGGAGCAATCAGCCCCAGCATTTT.

The gene calls are TRBV6-5 and TRBJ1-3; D is unclear. CDR3 length: 15 amino acids. The V gene lost 2 bases and the J gene lost 0 bases, with 8 bases spanning the gap. CDR1 is MNHEY, CDR2 SVGAGI, per germline. The CDR3 DNA reads as TGTGCCAGCAGTTACGATGGCCCCTCTGGAAACACCATATATTTT. Residues: CASSYDGPSGNTIYF.

The chain has TRBV6-5 and TRBJ1-5; D is uncertain. V gave up 6 bases and J gave up 1 base, with 10 bases separating them. The germline V gene has CDR1 MNHEY and CDR2 SVGAGI. The CDR3 contains 14 residues. This CDR3 reads CASSGGWSNQPQHF. The CDR3 DNA reads TGTGCCAGCAGCGGAGGGTGGAGCAATCAGCCCCAGCATTTT.

The CDR3 sequence is CASSPAIGQPNTEAFF. In DNA, the CDR3 is TGCGCCAGCAGCCCCGCTATTGGGCAGCCGAACACTGAAGCTTTCTTT. The rearrangement joins TRBV4-1 to TRBJ1-1; D not resolved. Germline loops: CDR1 MGHRA, CDR2 YSYEKL. The V gene lost 4 bases and the J gene lost 1 base, with 16 bases spanning the gap. The CDR3 is 16 residues long.

This rearrangement joins TRBV9 to TRBJ1-1; possible D gene TRBD1, 6 bases. The CDR3 has 12 amino acids. The V end lost 4 bases, the J end lost 6 bases, and 10 bases lay between the germline ends. From germline, CDR1 is SGDLS and CDR2 YYNGEE. CDR3 sequence (DNA): TGTGCCAGCAGCTCACAGGGACCTGAAGCTTTCTTT. Translated, it gives CASSSQGPEAFF.

This clone has a handful of counts. This same CDR3 is encoded by further DNA sequences in the sample. The chain recombines TRBV6-5 with TRBJ1-2; D is unclear. The CDR3 has 12 residues. Trimming left V 2 bases short and J 7 bases short, with 8 bases between. Germline V gives CDR1 MNHEY, CDR2 SVGAGI. For the CDR3, the DNA is TGTGCCAGCAGTTACGGAGGAGGTGGCTACACCTTC. This translates into CASSYGGGGYTF.

The chain employs TRBV29-1 and TRBJ1-5; D unclear. Germline lookup yields CDR1 SQVTM and CDR2 ANQGSEA. The length of the CDR3 is 13 residues. V dropped 4 bases and J dropped 2 bases, with 9 bases sitting between them. The CDR3: CSVAEGGNQPQHF. The CDR3 bases are TGCAGCGTTGCAGAGGGAGGCAATCAGCCCCAGCATTTT.

The gene calls are TRBV2 and TRBJ1-6, with TRBD1 as a possible D gene (6 bases). The CDR3 totals 14 residues. V was shortened by 3 bases and J by 10 bases, with 13 bases between the two germline ends. The germline gives CDR1 SNHLY, CDR2 FYNNEI. This CDR3 is CASSEGGASSPLHF. CDR3 coding DNA: TGTGCCAGCAGTGAGGGGGGGGCAAGCTCACCCCTCCACTTT. Full variable domain (missing parts from reference TRBV2 and TRBJ1-6): EPEVTQTPSHQVTQMGQEVILRCVPISNHLYFYWYRQILGQKVEFLVSFYNNEISEKSEIFDDQFSVERPDGSNFTLKIRSTKLEDSAMYFCASSEGGASSPLHFGNGTRLTVT.

The gene calls are TRBV5-1 and TRBJ2-7, with 9 nucleotides matching TRBD2. V shed 1 base, J shed 2 bases, and the junction held 4 bases outside the gene matches. Looked up from germline, CDR1 is SGHRS and CDR2 is YFSETQ. CDR3 length equals 15 residues. Here the CDR3 reads CASSLSSGATYEQYF. For the CDR3, the DNA is TGCGCCAGCAGCTTGTCTAGCGGGGCTACCTACGAGCAGTACTTC.

The chain couples TRBV7-9 to TRBJ1-1, with D perhaps matching TRBD1 (6 bases). This CDR3 region has 12 residues. Germline values: CDR1 SEHNR, CDR2 FQNEAQ (reference sequence). The V end was cut by 3 bases, the J end by 7 bases, with 9 bases between. This chain's CDR3 is CASSFRTDEAFF. The DNA of the CDR3 is TGTGCCAGCAGCTTCCGGACAGATGAAGCTTTCTTT.

The table lists this clone with a count of one. The chain employs TRBV6-5 and TRBJ2-3, with D hard to call. Trimming removed 4 bases at V and 3 bases at J, with 17 bases between. Germline values: CDR1 MNHEY, CDR2 SVGAGI. The CDR3 totals 16 residues. The CDR3 DNA follows: TGTGCCAGCAGTTCCTGGTCCCGTAGCAGAACAGATACGCAGTATTTT. It translates to CASSSWSRSRTDTQYF.

V and J are TRBV29-1 and TRBJ2-1, with D possibly TRBD2 on 7 matching bases. The germline gives CDR1 SQVTM, CDR2 ANQGSEA. This CDR3 comprises 13 residues. V gave up 4 bases and J gave up 8 bases, with 15 bases separating them. CDR3 sequence (DNA): TGCAGCGTTGTTCTATGGGGGGGCCATGAGCAGTTCTTC. This encodes CSVVLWGGHEQFF.